These T cell receptor beta chains were read from a single sample in a study of OX40 agonist ivuxolimab in advanced cancers. Repertoires were generated with immunoSEQ multiplex PCR, while TCRdb's copy carries only in-frame clones and drops some. Of 70,000 to 85,000 clones in the sample, more than 90% are singletons; the top ten hold roughly 5%. The sequences come from CD4+ or CD8+ T cells sorted from blood, collected in a trial of the OX40 agonist ivuxolimab. The source of these receptors is an adult with an advanced solid tumor such as melanoma, head and neck, liver or kidney cancer. Both conserved end residues are part of each CDR3. Each record gives: D gene, CDR3 length, J gene, clone size, V gene, CDR3 protein, CDR3 DNA. A D gene is named only where the DNA matches it firmly. The size entry is marked missing in some rows and otherwise reads once, few, many or a size class.

>NA|12|TRBJ2-7|few|TRBV28
CASSSSNHEQYF
TGTGCCAGCAGTTCCAGTAATCACGAGCAGTACTTC
>TRBD2|16|TRBJ2-1|NA|TRBV6-5
CASSSHLAGAYNEQFF
TGTGCCAGCAGTTCCCACCTGGCGGGAGCGTACAATGAGCAGTTCTTC
>NA|11|TRBJ1-2|NA|TRBV30
CAWSVHYGYTF
TGTGCCTGGAGTGTACACTATGGCTACACCTTC
>NA|13|TRBJ2-2|NA|TRBV7-6
CASSSLAGGELFF
TGTGCCAGCAGCAGTCTAGCTGGCGGGGAGCTGTTTTTT
>NA|16|TRBJ2-7|NA|TRBV6-5
CASSYNPTSSAYEQYF
TGTGCCAGCAGTTATAACCCGACTAGTTCAGCCTACGAGCAGTACTTC
>NA|14|TRBJ1-5|NA|TRBV28
CASTLRAATQPQHF
TGTGCCAGCACCCTCAGGGCAGCGACCCAGCCCCAGCATTTT
>NA|13|TRBJ2-7|NA|TRBV18
CASLPGGGDEQYF
TGTGCCAGCTTACCTGGAGGTGGTGACGAGCAGTACTTC
>NA|16|TRBJ2-7|NA|TRBV18
CASSPIAVGGGYEQYF
TGTGCCAGCTCACCCATCGCGGTCGGAGGAGGGTACGAGCAGTACTTC
>TRBD1|15|TRBJ2-7|NA|TRBV28
CASSLGRQGSYEQYF
TGTGCCAGCAGTTTAGGGAGACAGGGGTCCTACGAGCAGTACTTC
>TRBD2|16|TRBJ2-6|once|TRBV7-2
CASSTSGGAGANVLTF
TGTGCCAGCAGCACCAGTGGGGGGGCTGGGGCCAACGTCCTGACTTTC
>NA|13|TRBJ2-5|once|TRBV7-6
CASTQTPQETQYF
TGTGCCAGCACGCAGACGCCTCAAGAGACCCAGTACTTC
>TRBD1|15|TRBJ2-7|NA|TRBV28
CASSSRDRGKGEQYF
TGTGCCAGCAGTTCGCGTGACAGGGGGAAAGGCGAGCAGTACTTC
>TRBD2|15|TRBJ2-7|NA|TRBV30
CAWSAPGLAGYEQYF
TGTGCCTGGAGTGCGCCGGGACTAGCGGGATACGAGCAGTACTTC
>TRBD1|14|TRBJ2-4|NA|TRBV7-2
CASSLAQGANIQYF
TGTGCCAGCAGCTTAGCTCAGGGGGCGAACATTCAGTACTTC
>NA|13|TRBJ2-7|NA|TRBV30
CAWSPGRTYEQYF
TGTGCCTGGAGTCCGGGACGGACCTACGAGCAGTACTTC
>TRBD1|15|TRBJ1-1|NA|TRBV28
CASSPQTGINTEAFF
TGTGCCAGCAGTCCTCAGACAGGGATAAACACTGAAGCTTTCTTT
>NA|14|TRBJ1-5|NA|TRBV5-4
CASSLEGNNQPQHF
TGTGCCAGCAGCTTGGAAGGGAACAATCAGCCCCAGCATTTT
>TRBD1|14|TRBJ1-2|few|TRBV5-1
CASSLGEQGYGYTF
TGCGCCAGCAGCTTGGGGGAACAGGGGTATGGCTACACCTTC
>NA|14|TRBJ1-5|NA|TRBV30
CAWSTGQFNQPQHF
TGTGCCTGGAGTACTGGACAGTTCAATCAGCCCCAGCATTTT
>TRBD2|16|TRBJ2-3|NA|TRBV5-4
CASSPPGGRARDTQYF
TGTGCCAGCAGCCCCCCCGGCGGGAGGGCCAGAGATACGCAGTATTTT
>NA|13|TRBJ1-2|NA|TRBV7-3
CASSFSRGFGYTF
TGTGCCAGCAGCTTCTCCAGGGGATTTGGCTACACCTTC
>NA|13|TRBJ2-3|NA|TRBV7-3
CASSTSYRDTQYF
TGTGCCAGCAGCACCAGCTACAGGGATACGCAGTATTTT
>NA|12|TRBJ2-3|NA|TRBV28
CASRIQTDTQYF
TGTGCCAGCAGAATCCAGACAGATACGCAGTATTTT
>TRBD1|15|TRBJ2-3|NA|TRBV11-2
CASSFTGGRTDTQYF
TGTGCCAGCAGTTTTACAGGGGGTCGCACAGATACGCAGTATTTT
>TRBD1|14|TRBJ2-7|NA|TRBV18
CASSQGQGPYEQYF
TGTGCCAGCTCACAGGGACAGGGCCCCTACGAGCAGTACTTC
>TRBD1|14|TRBJ2-3|once|TRBV19
CASADRGSTDTQYF
TGTGCCAGTGCGGACAGGGGCAGCACAGATACGCAGTATTTT
>TRBD2|11|TRBJ2-3|NA|TRBV6-6
CAGGGTDTQYF
TGTGCCGGGGGGGGGACAGATACGCAGTATTTT
>NA|11|TRBJ2-3|NA|TRBV28
CASSLETAQYF
TGTGCCAGCAGTTTAGAGACGGCGCAGTATTTT
>TRBD1|14|TRBJ1-2|NA|TRBV18
CASSPAGGFYGYTF
TGTGCCAGCTCACCGGCAGGGGGTTTCTATGGCTACACCTTC
>NA|10|TRBJ2-7|once|TRBV7-8
CASGTYEQYF
TGTGCCAGCGGAACCTACGAGCAGTACTTC
>NA|14|TRBJ2-2|once|TRBV7-2
CASSVNRATGELFF
TGTGCCAGCAGTGTTAACAGGGCAACCGGGGAGCTGTTTTTT